This is a list of T cell receptor beta chains from one sample in a study of blood T cells in healthy people across ages. TCRdb itself ran the 5' RACE reads through MiXCR, one entry per CDR3 protein. Among more than 800,000 distinct CDR3 sequences, 45% were seen once, and the ten largest hold 15% to 20%. Sequenced input: blood. Receptors were obtained from a woman aged 60 to 75 in good health. Each CDR3 is given with its conserved first and last residue. The D gene is left open where the match is weak. Clone size is shown for a subset of rows, as once, few, many or a class of expanded clone.

>TRBV7-2|-|15|-|TRBJ2-1
TGTGCCAGCAGCTTAAACGGGGGCTCCTACAATGAGCAGTTCTTC
CASSLNGGSYNEQFF
>TRBV29-1|-|14|few|TRBJ2-5
TGCAGCGTTGAAGATAAAGGGGGAGGAGAGACCCAGTACTTC
CSVEDKGGGETQYF
>TRBV12-3/TRBV12-4|-|13|few|TRBJ2-5
TGTGCCAGCAGTCCCTCCCCGGGGGACTCCCAGTACTTC
CASSPSPGDSQYF
>TRBV18|-|12|-|TRBJ1-5
TGTGCCAGCTCACCGCCCAGTCAGCCCCAGCATTTT
CASSPPSQPQHF
>TRBV3-1|-|18|-|TRBJ2-3
TGTGCCAGCAGCCACCCTCCCGGCCGGGATCTACATAGGGATACGCAGTATTTT
CASSHPPGRDLHRDTQYF
>TRBV12-3/TRBV12-4|TRBD2|15|once|TRBJ2-1
TGTGCCAGCAGTTCGAGCGGGAGTTGGGACAATGAGCAGTTCTTC
CASSSSGSWDNEQFF
>TRBV10-3|TRBD1|13|-|TRBJ2-3
TGTGCCATCAGTGGAGGGGGCCCAGATACGCAGTATTTT
CAISGGGPDTQYF
>TRBV12-3/TRBV12-4|-|12|-|TRBJ2-5
TGTGCCAGCAGTGCCACTGGGGAGACCCAGTACTTC
CASSATGETQYF
>TRBV7-6|-|14|-|TRBJ2-5
TGTGCCAGCAGCTTAGCGGCAGGGGTTGAGACCCAGTACTTC
CASSLAAGVETQYF
>TRBV6-1|-|16|few|TRBJ1-5
TGTGCCAGCAGTGGCCGCGGGACACTTCTAAATCAGCCCCAGCATTTT
CASSGRGTLLNQPQHF
>TRBV12-3/TRBV12-4|-|13|-|TRBJ2-5
TGTGCCAGCAGTATCGGGTCCTTGGAGACCCAGTACTTC
CASSIGSLETQYF
>TRBV10-3|-|13|-|TRBJ1-5
TGTGCCATCAGTACCGCGGGGGGTCAGCCCCAGCATTTT
CAISTAGGQPQHF
>TRBV6-5|-|10|-|TRBJ2-4
TGTGCCAGCAGTTACTCGTCGTGGTACTTC
CASSYSSWYF
>TRBV4-1|-|15|many|TRBJ2-1
TGCGCCAGCAGCCAAGATAGAGCTGTGTACAATGAGCAGTTCTTC
CASSQDRAVYNEQFF
>TRBV14|TRBD2|16|-|TRBJ2-2
TGTGCCAGCAGCCGACAGACTAGCGGGTACACCGGGGAGCTGTTTTTT
CASSRQTSGYTGELFF
>TRBV2|-|15|-|TRBJ2-1
TGTGCCAGCAGTGCGCAGGGGTTATCCTACAATGAGCAGTTCTTC
CASSAQGLSYNEQFF
>TRBV10-3|TRBD1|13|-|TRBJ2-1
TGTGCCATTAGGACAGGAACCCAAGAGACCCAGTTCTTC
CAIRTGTQETQFF
>TRBV20-1|-|15|-|TRBJ1-5
TGCAGTGCTAGAGAAGCTCGGGGCTACAATCAGCCCCAGCATTTT
CSAREARGYNQPQHF
>TRBV27|-|11|few|TRBJ2-5
TGTGCCAGCAGTAACTTCGAGACCCAGTACTTC
CASSNFETQYF
>TRBV20-1|-|14|-|TRBJ2-7
TGCAGTGCCAAGACAGGTGGCTTCTCCTACGAGCAGTACTTC
CSAKTGGFSYEQYF